The entry that follows covers one TCR beta chain sequence. Its antigen is as yet unknown. This record comes from a study of shared clonotypes between healthy human individuals. General study points: Represented diversity (both genetic and exposure-history) was limited by the small number of donors.

The healthy adult donors were HIV-negative and reported no recent acute infections or vaccinations. Every one of the donors was a Caucasian adult that lived in Nashville, Tennessee. Method: immunoSEQ multiplex PCR; TCRdb's copy keeps in-frame clones and lacks some. The sample yields approximately 510,000 clones, 60% to 85% seen once. The sequence was obtained from a woman in her thirties or forties in good health. Some clones in this sample may be carry-over from other donors' samples. Material: PBMCs.

CDR3 coding DNA: TGTGCCAGCAGCTTAGCGACTAGCGGGACCCAACAATACCAAGAGACCCAGTACTTC. Encoded protein: CASSLATSGTQQYQETQYF. This chain links TRBV11-3 with TRBJ2-5; 11 bases fit TRBD2. The germline gives CDR1 SGHNT, CDR2 YENEEA. The CDR3 contains 19 residues. Trimming took 1 base from V and 0 from J; bases not matched to a gene: 10.